These 11 T cell receptor beta chains share one sample of origin, sequenced in a study of T cells in tumors after PD-1 blockade. The method was immunoSEQ multiplex PCR; TCRdb's version includes in-frame clones alone and lacks a portion of them. Among roughly 60,000 clones listed, about 82% were seen once. Sequences were derived from PBMCs, sampled before anti-PD-1 treatment. These receptors all come from a human donor with basal cell carcinoma.

The J gene is TRBJ2-1, the V gene TRBV27; 13 positions match TRBD2. This CDR3 has 16 residues. V dropped 5 bases and J dropped 4; count of bases not matched to a gene: 5. Germline-derived CDR1 and CDR2 are MNHEY and SMNVEV (reference sequence). In DNA form, the CDR3 reads TGTGCCAGCAGTCCGAGGACTAGCGGGGGTTACAATGAGCAGTTCTTC. This encodes CASSPRTSGGYNEQFF.

The J gene is TRBJ1-6, the V gene TRBV5-5; TRBD1 agrees at 8 bases. Germline-derived CDR1 and CDR2 are SGHKS and YYEKEE (reference sequence). Trimming removed 1 base from V and 12 bases from J; junction bases left unmatched: 3. The CDR3 runs to 13 residues. CDR3 bases: TGTGCCAGCAGCTTGCACGGACAGGGACCCCTCCACTTT. It yields the protein CASSLHGQGPLHF.

This clone was detected only a few times. The rearrangement links TRBV7-9 to TRBJ1-1; the D is unclear. Trimming removed 1 base from V and 7 bases from J, with 7 bases in between. The CDR3 covers 12 residues. Germline V gene lookup returns CDR1 SEHNR and CDR2 FQNEAQ (reference sequence). CDR3 nucleotides: TGTGCCAGCAGCTTAGGGGATTATGAAGCTTTCTTT. The encoded protein is CASSLGDYEAFF.

The rearrangement uses TRBV28 and TRBJ2-7; D gene uncertain. CDR3 length equals 15 residues. The V gene lost 8 bases and the J gene lost 0 bases, with 17 bases spanning the gap. Germline V CDR1 and CDR2: MDHEN, SYDVKM. This chain's CDR3 is CASHLRGRNSYEQYF. Here the CDR3 DNA reads TGTGCCAGCCACCTCCGAGGACGCAACTCCTACGAGCAGTACTTC.

The chain recombines TRBV12-3 or TRBV12-4 with TRBJ1-1, with D unresolved. The CDR3 is 13 amino acids. V lost 1 base and J 2 bases, leaving 5 bases between the germline ends. As DNA, the CDR3 is TGTGCCAGCAGTTTAGGGCCAAACACTGAAGCTTTCTTT. This encodes CASSLGPNTEAFF.

The sample holds a few counts of this clone. This rearrangement joins TRBV5-6 to TRBJ1-4; no reliable D call. The germline V and J ends were trimmed by 2 bases and 3 bases, with 11 bases remaining between them. The CDR3 consists of 15 residues. The germline CDR1 and CDR2 sequences are SGHDT and YYEEEE. The CDR3 sequence: CASSFLSGSNEKLFF. The CDR3 coding sequence is TGTGCCAGCAGCTTCTTGTCGGGGTCTAATGAAAAACTGTTTTTT.

The sample holds one count of this clone. V is TRBV6-5 and J is TRBJ1-5; the match to TRBD1 covers 7 bases. Germline V gives CDR1 MNHEY, CDR2 SVGAGI. The V segment lost 5 bases and the J segment 2 bases; nucleotides outside the gene matches: 6. This CDR3 is 15 amino acids long. The CDR3 DNA follows: TGTGCCAGCAGTACGACAGGGTCCCGCAATCAGCCCCAGCATTTT. Residues: CASSTTGSRNQPQHF.

The J gene is TRBJ1-6, the V gene TRBV30; D is unresolved. V lost 3 bases and J 0 bases, leaving 21 bases between the germline ends. Germline V gives CDR1 GTSNPN, CDR2 SVGIG (reference sequence). The CDR3 is 19 residues long. For the CDR3, the DNA is TGTGCCTGGAGGGGCGGACTTAAGTTTTCGAGCTCCTATAATTCACCCCTCCACTTT. This gives the protein CAWRGGLKFSSSYNSPLHF.

The V gene is TRBV7-9, the J gene TRBJ1-4, with TRBD1 matching over 10 bases. V gave up 5 bases and J gave up 7 bases; unmatched junction bases: 7. The V gene's germline CDR1 is SEHNR and CDR2 FQNEAQ (reference sequence). The CDR3 consists of 15 residues. The DNA of the CDR3 is TGTGCCAGCAGCGCTCGACAGGGGGCAGTTGAAAAACTGTTTTTT. Its protein is CASSARQGAVEKLFF.

Written as DNA, the CDR3 is TGCGCCAGCAGCCAAGAACCCCCTAGCGGCGCATCCTACAATGAGCAGTTCTTC. It translates to CASSQEPPSGASYNEQFF. The chain employs TRBV4-1 and TRBJ2-1; TRBD2 matches 7 bases. Germline CDR1 is MGHRA and CDR2 is YSYEKL. The length of the CDR3 is 18 residues. V lost 0 bases to trimming and J lost 1 base; unmatched junction nucleotides: 9.

This chain connects TRBV9 to TRBJ1-6; possibly TRBD1 for D (5 bases). Germline CDR1 and CDR2: SGDLS and YYNGEE. The V and J ends lost 4 bases and 7 bases respectively, with 18 bases between them. CDR3 length: 16 amino acids. DNA of the CDR3: TGTGCCAGCAGCACCCGACCAGGGAGTGGGAATTCACCCCTCCACTTT. Translated, it gives CASSTRPGSGNSPLHF.